This TCR beta chain appears in the sequencing data of a study of T cell clonotyping in hematopoietic cell transplantation. In this sample, this clone turned up once. Its antigen is unidentified. Time point defined: recipient sample about 28 days before transplant, after cytoreduction. The ends were cut back, 4 bases at V and 0 bases at J, with 6 bases in the middle. The CDR3 contains 13 residues. The germline gives CDR1 LNHDA, CDR2 SQIVND (reference sequence). General study results and limits: Recipient TCR diversity dropped after transplant; expanded clonotypes rose from day 30 to 180.

TCRdb's copy holds only in-frame clones and misses some; the assay was immunoSEQ multiplex PCR. In the table there are approximately 9,000 clones, more than 75% of which are singletons. The sample in question was peripheral blood mononuclear cells, obtained before stem cell transplant. J is TRBJ1-1 and V is TRBV19, with D uncertain. The source is a woman aged 55 to 70 with acute myeloid leukemia. Some clones in this sample may be carry-over from other donors' samples. The DNA of the CDR3 is TGTGCCAGTAGTACTGGCTTGAACACTGAAGCTTTCTTT. Protein product: CASSTGLNTEAFF.